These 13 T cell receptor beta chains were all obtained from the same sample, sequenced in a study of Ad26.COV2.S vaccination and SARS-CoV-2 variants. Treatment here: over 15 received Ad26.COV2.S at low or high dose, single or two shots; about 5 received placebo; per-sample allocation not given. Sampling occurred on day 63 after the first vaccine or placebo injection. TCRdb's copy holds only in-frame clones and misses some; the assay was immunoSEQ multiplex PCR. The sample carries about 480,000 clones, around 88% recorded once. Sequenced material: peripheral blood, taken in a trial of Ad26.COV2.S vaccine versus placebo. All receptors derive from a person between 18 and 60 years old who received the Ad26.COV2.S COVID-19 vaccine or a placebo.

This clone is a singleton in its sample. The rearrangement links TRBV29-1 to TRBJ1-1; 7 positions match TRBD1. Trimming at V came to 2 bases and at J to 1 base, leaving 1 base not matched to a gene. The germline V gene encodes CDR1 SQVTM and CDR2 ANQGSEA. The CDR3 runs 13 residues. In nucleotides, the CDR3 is TGCAGCGTTGAACGGACAGGGAACACTGAAGCTTTCTTT. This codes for CSVERTGNTEAFF.

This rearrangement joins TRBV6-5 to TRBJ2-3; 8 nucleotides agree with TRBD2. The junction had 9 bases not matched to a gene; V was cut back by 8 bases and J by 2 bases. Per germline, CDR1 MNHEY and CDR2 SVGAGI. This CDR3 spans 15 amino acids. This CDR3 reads CASRGVAGYTDTQYF. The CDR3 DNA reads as TGTGCCAGCCGGGGGGTAGCGGGATACACAGATACGCAGTATTTT.

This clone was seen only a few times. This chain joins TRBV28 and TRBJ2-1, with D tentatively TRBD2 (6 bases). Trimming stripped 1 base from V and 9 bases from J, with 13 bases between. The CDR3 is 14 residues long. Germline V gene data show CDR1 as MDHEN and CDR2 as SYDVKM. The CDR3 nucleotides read TGTGCCAGCAGTTTATTACTAGTCGGGGGTGAGCAGTTCTTC. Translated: CASSLLLVGGEQFF.

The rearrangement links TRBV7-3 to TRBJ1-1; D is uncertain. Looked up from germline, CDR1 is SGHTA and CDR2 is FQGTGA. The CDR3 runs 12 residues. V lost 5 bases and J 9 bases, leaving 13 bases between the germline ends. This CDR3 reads CASSNTGVKAFF. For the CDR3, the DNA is TGTGCCAGCAGCAATACCGGTGTGAAAGCTTTCTTT.

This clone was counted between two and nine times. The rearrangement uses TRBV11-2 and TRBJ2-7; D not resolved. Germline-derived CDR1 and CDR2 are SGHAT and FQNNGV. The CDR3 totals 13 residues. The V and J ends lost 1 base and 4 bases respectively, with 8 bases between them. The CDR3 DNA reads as TGTGCCAGCAGCTTAGGACATTCATACGAGCAGTACTTC. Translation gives CASSLGHSYEQYF. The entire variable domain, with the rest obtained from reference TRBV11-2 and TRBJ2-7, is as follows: EAGVAQSPRYKIIEKRQSVAFWCNPISGHATLYWYQQILGQGPKLLIQFQNNGVVDDSQLPKDRFSAERLKGVDSTLKIQPAKLEDSAVYLCASSLGHSYEQYFGPGTRLTVT.

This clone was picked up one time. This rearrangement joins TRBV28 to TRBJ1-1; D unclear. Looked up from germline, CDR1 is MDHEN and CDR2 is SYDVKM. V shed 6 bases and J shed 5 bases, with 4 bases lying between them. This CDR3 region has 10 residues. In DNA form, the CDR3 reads TGTGCCAGCAGGACAACTGAAGCTTTCTTT. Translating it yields CASRTTEAFF.

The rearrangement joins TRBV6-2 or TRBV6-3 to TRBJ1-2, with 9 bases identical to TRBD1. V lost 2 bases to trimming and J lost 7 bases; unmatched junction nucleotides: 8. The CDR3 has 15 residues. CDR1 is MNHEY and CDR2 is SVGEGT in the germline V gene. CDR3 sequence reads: CASSYLSTGGSGYTF. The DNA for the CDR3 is TGTGCCAGCAGTTACCTGTCCACAGGGGGCTCTGGCTACACCTTC.

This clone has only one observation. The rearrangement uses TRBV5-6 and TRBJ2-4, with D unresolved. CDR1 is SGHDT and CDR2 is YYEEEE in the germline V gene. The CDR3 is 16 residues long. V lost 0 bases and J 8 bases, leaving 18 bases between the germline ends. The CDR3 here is CASSLDFGQSFDIQYF. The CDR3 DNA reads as TGTGCCAGCAGCTTGGATTTTGGGCAGTCATTCGACATTCAGTACTTC.

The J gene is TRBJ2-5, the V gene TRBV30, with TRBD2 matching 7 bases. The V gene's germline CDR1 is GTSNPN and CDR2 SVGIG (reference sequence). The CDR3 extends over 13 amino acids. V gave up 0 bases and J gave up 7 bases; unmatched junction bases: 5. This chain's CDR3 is CAWSVLGEGTQYF. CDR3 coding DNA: TGTGCCTGGAGTGTCTTAGGGGAGGGGACCCAGTACTTC.

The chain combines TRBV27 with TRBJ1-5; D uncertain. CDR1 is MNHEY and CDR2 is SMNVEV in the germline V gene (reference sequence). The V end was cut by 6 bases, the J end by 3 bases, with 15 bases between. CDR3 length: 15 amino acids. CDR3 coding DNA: TGTGCCAGCAGCCCGGTCGGGGTTCTCAATCAGCCCCAGCATTTT. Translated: CASSPVGVLNQPQHF.

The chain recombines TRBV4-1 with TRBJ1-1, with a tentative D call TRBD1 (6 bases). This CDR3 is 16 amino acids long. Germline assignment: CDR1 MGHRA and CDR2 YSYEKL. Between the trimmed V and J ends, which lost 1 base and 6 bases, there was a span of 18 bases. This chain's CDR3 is CASSQARLRDIPEAFF. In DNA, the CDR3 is TGCGCCAGCAGCCAAGCACGTCTCCGGGACATCCCTGAAGCTTTCTTT.

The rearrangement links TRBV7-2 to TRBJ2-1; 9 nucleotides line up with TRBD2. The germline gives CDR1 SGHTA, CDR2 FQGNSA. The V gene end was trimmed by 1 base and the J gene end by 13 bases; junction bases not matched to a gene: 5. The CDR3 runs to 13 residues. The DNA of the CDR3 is TGTGCCAGCAGCTTAGTGACTAGCGGAGAACAGTTCTTC. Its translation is CASSLVTSGEQFF.

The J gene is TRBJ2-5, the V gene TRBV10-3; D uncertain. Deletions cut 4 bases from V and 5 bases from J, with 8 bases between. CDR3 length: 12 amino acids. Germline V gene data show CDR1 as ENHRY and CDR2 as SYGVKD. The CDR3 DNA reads TGTGCCATCAGTGCATTGTCGGAGACCCAGTACTTC. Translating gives CAISALSETQYF.